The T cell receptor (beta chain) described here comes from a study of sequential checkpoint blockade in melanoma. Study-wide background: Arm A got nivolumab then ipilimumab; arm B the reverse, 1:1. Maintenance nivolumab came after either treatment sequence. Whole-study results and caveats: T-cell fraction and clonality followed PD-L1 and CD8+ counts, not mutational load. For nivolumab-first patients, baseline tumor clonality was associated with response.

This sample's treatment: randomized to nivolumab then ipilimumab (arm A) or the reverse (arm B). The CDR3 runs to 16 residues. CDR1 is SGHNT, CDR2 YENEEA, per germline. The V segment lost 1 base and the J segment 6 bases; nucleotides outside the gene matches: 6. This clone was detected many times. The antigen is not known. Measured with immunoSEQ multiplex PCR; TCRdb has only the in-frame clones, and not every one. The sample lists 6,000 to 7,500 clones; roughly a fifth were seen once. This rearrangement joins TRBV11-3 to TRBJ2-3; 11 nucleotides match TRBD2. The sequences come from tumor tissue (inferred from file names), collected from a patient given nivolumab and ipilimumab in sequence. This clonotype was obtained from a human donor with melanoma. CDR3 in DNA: TGTGCCAGCAGCTTAGTCCTAGCGGGGGGCTTTGATACGCAGTATTTT. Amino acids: CASSLVLAGGFDTQYF.